Below, 7 T cell receptor beta chains from the same sample are listed, as sequenced in a study of blood T cell repertoires in COVID-19 (dated by TCRdb to about 2020). The method behind the library was the immunoSEQ multiplex PCR assay. TCRdb took over this immuneACCESS table, retaining in-frame rearrangements with V and J assigned. Such tables are incomplete; in checked studies, under half of the missing clones stem from an unresolved V gene, and the remainder is unexplained. Counted in this sample were over 100,000 clones; around four fifths of them appeared once. The ten top clones hold around 9.5% of the sample. Sequenced input: peripheral blood. These TCRs come from a middle-aged man with active or convalescent COVID-19.

This clone was detected once. CDR3 coding DNA: TGTGCCACCAGCAGCCCAGGGGTTCTCCCTAATGGCTACACCTTC. This encodes CATSSPGVLPNGYTF. V is TRBV15 and J is TRBJ1-2; possibly TRBD1 for D (6 bases). Germline CDR1 is LNHNV and CDR2 is YYDKDF (reference sequence). Trimming took 3 bases from V and 6 from J, leaving 17 bases between them. The CDR3 totals 15 residues.

This chain connects TRBV3-1 (or the pseudogene TRBV3-2) to TRBJ1-6; D unclear. The germline V gene encodes CDR1 LGHDT and CDR2 YNNKEL (reference sequence). V lost 3 bases and J 7 bases, leaving 7 bases between the germline ends. The CDR3 totals 13 residues. This CDR3 is CASSHSGNSPLHF. As DNA, the CDR3 is TGTGCCAGCAGCCATTCGGGGAATTCACCCCTCCACTTT.

This rearrangement joins TRBV9 to TRBJ1-4, with TRBD1 identical over 10 bases. V lost 4 bases and J lost 7; bases outside the gene matches: 4. The CDR3 is 14 residues long. The germline CDR1 and CDR2 sequences are SGDLS and YYNGEE. In nucleotides, the CDR3 is TGTGCCAGCAGCTACAGGGACAGGGGTGAAAAACTGTTTTTT. Translating gives CASSYRDRGEKLFF.

The V call is TRBV19, the J call TRBJ2-6; perhaps TRBD2 as D (5 bases). Germline values: CDR1 LNHDA, CDR2 SQIVND (reference sequence). The CDR3 runs 16 residues. Trimming shortened V by 1 base and J by 0 bases, and 7 bases separated the two germline ends. CDR3: CASSIVGSSGANVLTF. CDR3 sequence (DNA): TGTGCCAGTAGTATAGTGGGGAGCTCTGGGGCCAACGTCCTGACTTTC.

The J gene is TRBJ1-2, the V gene TRBV4-2, with TRBD1 matching over 8 bases. The V gene end was trimmed by 4 bases and the J gene end by 3 bases; junction bases not matched to a gene: 7. The germline V gene encodes CDR1 LGHNA and CDR2 YNFKEQ. CDR3 length: 15 amino acids. DNA of the CDR3: TGTGCCAGCAGCCGGTATTTGACAGGGGACTATGGCTACACCTTC. The encoded protein is CASSRYLTGDYGYTF.

V gene TRBV7-9 combines with J gene TRBJ1-1; 7 nucleotides align to TRBD1. Germline V gene data show CDR1 as SEHNR and CDR2 as FQNEAQ (reference sequence). The CDR3 is 13 residues long. The trim removed 5 bases at V and 6 bases at J, leaving 6 bases unmatched. CDR3 sequence reads: CASSPRQGAEAFF. Written as DNA, the CDR3 is TGTGCCAGCAGCCCGCGACAGGGCGCTGAAGCTTTCTTT.

The rearrangement links TRBV4-3 to TRBJ1-6; D perhaps matches TRBD1 (6 bases). This CDR3 spans 16 amino acids. The V gene lost 3 bases and the J gene lost 10 bases, with 19 bases spanning the gap. CDR1 LGHNA and CDR2 YSLEER come from the germline V gene. The CDR3 loop reads CASSHEPGDITSPLHF. The CDR3 region has the DNA TGCGCCAGCAGCCATGAGCCAGGGGACATAACATCACCCCTCCACTTT.